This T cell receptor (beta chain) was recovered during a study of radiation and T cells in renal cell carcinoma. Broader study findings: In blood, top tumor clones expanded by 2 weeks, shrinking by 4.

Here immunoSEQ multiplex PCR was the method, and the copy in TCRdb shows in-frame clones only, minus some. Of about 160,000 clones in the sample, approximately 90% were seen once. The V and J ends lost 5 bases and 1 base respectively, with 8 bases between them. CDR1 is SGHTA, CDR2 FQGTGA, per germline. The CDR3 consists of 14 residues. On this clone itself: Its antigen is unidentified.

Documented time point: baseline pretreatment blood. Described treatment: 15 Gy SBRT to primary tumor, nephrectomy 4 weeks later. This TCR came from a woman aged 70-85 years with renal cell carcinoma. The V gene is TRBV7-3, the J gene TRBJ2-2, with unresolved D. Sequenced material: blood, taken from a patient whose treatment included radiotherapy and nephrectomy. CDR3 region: CASSRTVNTGELFF. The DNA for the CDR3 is TGTGCCAGCAGCCGCACAGTGAACACCGGGGAGCTGTTTTTT.